This entry lists 21 T cell receptor beta chains sequenced from one sample in a study of T-cell memory formation after mild COVID-19. TCRdb re-derived calls from the 5' RACE reads in MiXCR, one entry per CDR3 protein. The sample shows more than 400,000 distinct CDR3 sequences, about 20% of them seen only once. Sequencing was carried out using PBMCs or a T cell subset sorted from them (not recorded which). Receptor source: an adult woman who had mild COVID-19 (a few samples of this study predate the infection). Cell type and time point are not known.

This clonotype appeared a few times. The rearrangement uses TRBV7-8 and TRBJ2-3; D gene ambiguous. The CDR3 is 16 residues long. The germline V gene has CDR1 SGHVS and CDR2 FQNEAQ. Trimming pared 1 base from V and 0 bases from J, leaving 11 bases between. In nucleotides, the CDR3 is TGTGCCAGCAGCTTAGATGGCTTTTCTAGCACAGATACGCAGTATTTT. Translation gives CASSLDGFSSTDTQYF.

This chain links TRBV24-1 with TRBJ1-1; D possibly corresponds to TRBD1 (5 bases). Looked up from germline, CDR1 is KGHDR and CDR2 is SFDVKD. This CDR3 contains 11 residues. Trimming removed 7 bases from V and 7 bases from J, with 9 bases in between. CDR3 nucleotides: TGTGCCACCAGCCAGGGATTTGAAGCTTTCTTT. Amino acid sequence: CATSQGFEAFF.

This clonotype was seen a handful of times. This chain joins TRBV5-1 and TRBJ2-3, with D perhaps given as TRBD1 or TRBD2 (5 bases each). The CDR3 contains 15 residues. Germline V gene lookup returns CDR1 SGHRS and CDR2 YFSETQ. Trimming left V 0 bases short and J 6 bases short, with 14 bases between. The CDR3 is CASSLEGRTLDTQYF. Here the CDR3 DNA reads TGCGCCAGCAGCTTGGAGGGACGGACCTTGGATACGCAGTATTTT. The variable domain in full, with the rest retrieved from reference TRBV5-1 and TRBJ2-3, is KAGVTQTPRYLIKTRGQQVTLSCSPISGHRSVSWYQQTPGQGLQFLFEYFSETQRNKGNFPGRFSGRQFSNSRSEMNVSTLELGDSALYLCASSLEGRTLDTQYFGPGTRLTVL.

CDR3 nucleotides: TGTGCCAGCAGCTCCCGAGGGGGGGTGAGGACTGAAGCTTTCTTT. Amino acids: CASSSRGGVRTEAFF. The chain uses TRBV7-6 and TRBJ1-1; weak D call: TRBD1 (6 bases). Trimming removed 4 bases from V and 5 bases from J, with 17 bases in between. The CDR3 is made up of 15 amino acids. The germline CDR1 and CDR2 sequences are SGHVS and FNYEAQ.

The gene calls are TRBV7-2 and TRBJ2-3; 7 positions agree with TRBD2. Germline CDR1 reads SGHTA; CDR2 reads FQGNSA. Unmatched junction bases numbered 12, after V lost 2 bases and J lost 7 bases. The CDR3 loop spans 16 amino acids. The CDR3 reads CASSLRLASGLNTQYF. CDR3 coding DNA: TGTGCCAGCAGCTTAAGGTTGGCTAGCGGACTGAATACGCAGTATTTT.

As regards this clonotype: The junction differs from germline at one of its ends, possibly a read error. The chain has TRBV20-1 and TRBJ1-1, with D hard to call. Germline CDR1 reads DFQATT; CDR2 reads SNEGSKA (reference sequence). This CDR3 region has 10 residues. The CDR3 region has the DNA TGCAGTGCTAGAGGAGGTTTGTCGGGTTTT. Amino acids: CSARGGLSGF.

This clonotype was detected only a few times. This chain links TRBV18 with TRBJ1-2; 8 bases agree with TRBD1. The CDR3 sequence is 15 residues long. V was pared by 2 bases and J by 2 bases, with 4 bases of the junction left unmatched. Germline values: CDR1 KGHSH, CDR2 LQKENI. The CDR3 DNA reads TGTGCCAGCTCACCAGGGGGACAGGAGAACTATGGCTACACCTTC. Translating it yields CASSPGGQENYGYTF.

The CDR3 is CASSHRWGSYNEQFF. CDR3 sequence (DNA): TGTGCCAGCAGCCATCGCTGGGGCTCCTACAATGAGCAGTTCTTC. The chain links TRBV2 to TRBJ2-1; D remains ambiguous. This CDR3 comprises 15 residues. Germline V gene sequence: CDR1 SNHLY, CDR2 FYNNEI. V was trimmed by 6 bases and J by 0 bases, leaving 12 bases between them.

The J gene is TRBJ1-1, the V gene TRBV4-1; 7 bases match TRBD1. Looked up from germline, CDR1 is MGHRA and CDR2 is YSYEKL. The CDR3 consists of 14 residues. J lost 3 bases, V lost 5 bases, and 6 bases had no gene match. The CDR3 DNA follows: TGCGCCAGCAGCTACCGACAGGGTTACACTGAAGCTTTCTTT. Translating it yields CASSYRQGYTEAFF.

This clonotype has ten or more counts. The gene calls are TRBV5-6 and TRBJ2-7, with D perhaps TRBD1 or TRBD2 (5 bases each). Germline loops: CDR1 SGHDT, CDR2 YYEEEE. CDR3 length: 14 residues. V was shortened by 0 bases and J by 7 bases, with 14 bases between the two germline ends. This chain's CDR3 is CASSLVTLWGEQYF. In nucleotides, the CDR3 is TGTGCCAGCAGCTTGGTGACCCTCTGGGGGGAGCAGTACTTC.

The J gene is TRBJ1-3, the V gene TRBV30; D unresolved. This CDR3 has 13 amino acids. The germline CDR1 and CDR2 sequences are GTSNPN and SVGIG (reference sequence). V lost 2 bases and J 11 bases, leaving 16 bases between the germline ends. CDR3 region: CAWSFDPRAAIYF. The CDR3 bases are TGTGCCTGGAGTTTTGACCCCCGGGCGGCCATATATTTT.

V usage is TRBV25-1 and J usage is TRBJ1-1; no reliable D call. Between the trimmed V and J ends, which lost 2 bases and 2 bases, there was a span of 6 bases. The CDR3 loop spans 13 amino acids. Germline CDR1 reads MGHDK; CDR2 reads SYGVNS. The CDR3 DNA is TGTGCCAGCAGTGAAGCCTCTAACACTGAAGCTTTCTTT. This codes for CASSEASNTEAFF.

This clonotype was counted between two and nine times. V gene TRBV4-2 combines with J gene TRBJ2-7, with TRBD1 as a possible D gene (5 bases). The CDR3 has 14 residues. Germline assignment: CDR1 LGHNA and CDR2 YNFKEQ. The V gene lost 3 bases and the J gene lost 4 bases, with 13 bases spanning the gap. CDR3: CASSQGLQDYEQYF. The CDR3 nucleotides are TGTGCCAGCAGCCAGGGATTACAGGATTACGAGCAGTACTTC.

This clonotype was seen a handful of times. The rearrangement joins TRBV5-1 to TRBJ2-1, with TRBD2 matching over 12 bases. In germline, CDR1 is SGHRS, CDR2 YFSETQ. The CDR3 runs to 15 residues. V shed 2 bases and J 7 bases; nucleotides not matched to a gene: 4. The CDR3: CASSLLAGGQNEQFF. CDR3 nucleotides: TGCGCCAGCAGCTTACTAGCGGGAGGACAAAATGAGCAGTTCTTC.

This clonotype showed up many times. The chain employs TRBV20-1 and TRBJ2-4; possible D gene TRBD1, 6 bases. The CDR3 runs 14 residues. Germline CDR1 reads DFQATT; CDR2 reads SNEGSKA (reference sequence). V shed 6 bases and J shed 3 bases, with 15 bases lying between them. The CDR3 sequence is CSANRDGGKNIQYF. CDR3 bases: TGCAGTGCAAACAGGGACGGAGGCAAAAACATTCAGTACTTC.

In its sample, this clonotype was seen a few times. CDR3 in amino acids: CASSPDGPTNQPQHF. In DNA, the CDR3 is TGTGCCAGCAGTCCCGACGGACCGACCAATCAGCCCCAGCATTTT. This chain uses TRBV12-3 or TRBV12-4 with TRBJ1-5; no clear D. Trimming removed 5 bases at V and 3 bases at J, with 14 bases between. CDR3 length: 15 amino acids.

The V and J genes are TRBV18 and TRBJ1-3; D unclear. CDR1 is KGHSH, CDR2 LQKENI, per germline. The CDR3 contains 15 residues. V was cut by 3 bases and J by 0 bases, with 9 bases left in between. The CDR3 loop is CASSPWQSSGNTIYF. The CDR3 coding sequence is TGTGCCAGCTCACCGTGGCAGAGCTCTGGAAACACCATATATTTT.

The sample holds a few counts of this clonotype. The gene calls are TRBV7-6 and TRBJ2-1; TRBD2 is a possible D gene (5 bases). V gave up 5 bases and J gave up 0 bases, with 11 bases separating them. Germline V gene data show CDR1 as SGHVS and CDR2 as FNYEAQ. This CDR3 has 15 residues. CDR3 DNA: TGTGCCAGCAGCCAAGAGGGATACTCCTACAATGAGCAGTTCTTC. Protein: CASSQEGYSYNEQFF.

This clonotype was picked up many times. The rearrangement links TRBV12-3 or TRBV12-4 to TRBJ2-1; D possibly corresponds to TRBD2 (6 bases). The CDR3 is 12 residues long. Trimming took off 6 bases at V and 6 bases at J, with 9 bases between the two ends. The CDR3 here is CASRGGGNEQFF. CDR3 DNA sequence: TGTGCCAGCAGGGGGGGTGGCAATGAGCAGTTCTTC.

Many counts were recorded for this clonotype. The chain carries TRBV7-8 and TRBJ2-3; the match to TRBD2 covers 10 bases. Germline values: CDR1 SGHVS, CDR2 FQNEAQ. The J segment lost 4 bases and the V segment lost 1 base, leaving 5 bases of the junction unmatched. This CDR3 has 16 residues. DNA for the CDR3: TGTGCCAGCAGCTTAGGGGCTAGCGGGAGCTCAGATACGCAGTATTTT. It yields the protein CASSLGASGSSDTQYF.

The CDR3 bases are TGCGCCAGCAGGGGCCTAGCGCCCTTCTACAATGAGCAGTTCTTC. Translation: CASRGLAPFYNEQFF. The V call is TRBV4-1, the J call TRBJ2-1, with D possibly being TRBD2 (6 bases). V shed 6 bases and J shed 3 bases, with 15 bases lying between them. Germline lookup yields CDR1 MGHRA and CDR2 YSYEKL. This CDR3 has 15 amino acids.